This is a list of T cell receptor beta chains from one sample in a study of blood T cells in healthy people across ages. TCRdb ran MiXCR on the 5' RACE reads and lists one entry per CDR3 protein. The data contain about 900,000 distinct CDR3 sequences, about 59% of them singletons. The source material was blood. These receptors originate from a man between 25 and 39 years old in good health. Each CDR3 is given with its conserved first and last residue. D genes are given only for firm matches. Clone size is given for some rows only: seen once, a few or many times, or a class if the clone is expanded.

v_gene	len	d_gene	abundance	j_gene	CDR3nt	CDR3aa
TRBV9	15	-	-	TRBJ1-6	TGTGCCAGCAGCGTAGACGCAGGTTTAAATTCACCCCTCCACTTT	CASSVDAGLNSPLHF
TRBV7-2	13	-	-	TRBJ2-7	TGTGCCAGCAGCTTAAAGGGGAACAACGAGCAGTACTTC	CASSLKGNNEQYF
TRBV28	15	-	-	TRBJ2-7	TGTGCCAGCAGTAAACACGGGCCAAGGGCCTACGAGCAGTACTTC	CASSKHGPRAYEQYF
TRBV20-1	15	TRBD1	-	TRBJ1-2	TGCAGTGCTCGTCCCGGGACAGGGTTACGGGAAGGCTACACCTTC	CSARPGTGLREGYTF
TRBV4-3	18	-	-	TRBJ2-6	TGCGCCAGCAGCCAAGCCCTTCAGGGTGCTGGTGGGGCCAACGTCCTGACTTTC	CASSQALQGAGGANVLTF
TRBV5-5	15	TRBD2	-	TRBJ2-5	TGTGCCAGCAGCCTACTAGCGGGGGTCCAAGAGACCCAGTACTTC	CASSLLAGVQETQYF
TRBV21-1	11	-	few	TRBJ1-5	TGTGCCAGCAGCCCCCTACGACCCCAGCATTTT	CASSPLRPQHF
TRBV12-3/TRBV12-4	16	TRBD1	few	TRBJ2-3	TGTGCCAGCAGTCCAGGGACAGGGTCACCACCAGATACGCAGTATTTT	CASSPGTGSPPDTQYF
TRBV4-3	14	-	-	TRBJ2-7	TGCGCCAGCAGCCCGACCCCAGGGCCCTACGAGCAGTACTTC	CASSPTPGPYEQYF
TRBV7-3	16	TRBD2	-	TRBJ2-5	TGTGCCAGCAGCCTTAATGCCGGGACTAGCGGGGGTCAGCAGTACTTC	CASSLNAGTSGGQQYF